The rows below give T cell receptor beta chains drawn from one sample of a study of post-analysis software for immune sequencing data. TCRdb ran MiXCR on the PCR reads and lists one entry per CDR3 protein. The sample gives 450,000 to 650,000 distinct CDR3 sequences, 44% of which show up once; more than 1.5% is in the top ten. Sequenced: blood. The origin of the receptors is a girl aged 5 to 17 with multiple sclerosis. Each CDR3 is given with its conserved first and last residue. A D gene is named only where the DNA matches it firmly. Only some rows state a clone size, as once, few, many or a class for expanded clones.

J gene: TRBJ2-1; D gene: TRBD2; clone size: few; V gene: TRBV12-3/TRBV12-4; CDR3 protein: CASYSGSSYNEQFF; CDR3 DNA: TGTGCCTCGTACAGCGGGAGCTCCTACAATGAGCAGTTCTTC
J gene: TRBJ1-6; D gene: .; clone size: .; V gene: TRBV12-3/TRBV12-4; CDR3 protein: CASSFRTYNSPLHF; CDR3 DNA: TGTGCCAGCAGTTTTAGGACTTATAATTCACCCCTCCACTTT
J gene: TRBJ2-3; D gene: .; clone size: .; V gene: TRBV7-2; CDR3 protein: CASSSGRLLDTQYF; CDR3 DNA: TGTGCCAGCAGCTCAGGACGGCTGCTTGATACGCAGTATTTT
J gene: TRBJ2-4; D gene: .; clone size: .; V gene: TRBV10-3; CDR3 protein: CAISELILARDREQYF; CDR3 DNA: TGTGCCATCAGTGAGTTGATCTTGGCCCGGGATAGAGAGCAGTACTTC
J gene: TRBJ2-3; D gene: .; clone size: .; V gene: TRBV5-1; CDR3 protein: CASSNNQGRITDTQYF; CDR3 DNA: TGCGCCAGCAGCAACAATCAGGGCAGGATCACAGATACGCAGTATTTT
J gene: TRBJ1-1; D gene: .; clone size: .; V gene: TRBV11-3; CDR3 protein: CASSLTVPGSRAFF; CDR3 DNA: TGTGCCAGCAGCTTAACGGTTCCGGGCAGCCGAGCTTTCTTT
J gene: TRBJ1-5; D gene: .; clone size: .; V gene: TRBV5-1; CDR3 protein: CASSFEGGNNQPQHF; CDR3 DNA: TGCGCCAGCAGCTTCGAGGGCGGTAACAATCAGCCCCAGCATTTT
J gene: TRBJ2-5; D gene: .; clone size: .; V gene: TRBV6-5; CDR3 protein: CASSYALFGAGETQYF; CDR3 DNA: TGTGCCAGCAGTTACGCTCTTTTTGGGGCCGGGGAGACCCAGTACTTC
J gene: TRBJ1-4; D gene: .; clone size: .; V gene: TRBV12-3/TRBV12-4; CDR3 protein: CASKTTGPNEKLFF; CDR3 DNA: TGTGCCAGCAAGACGACAGGCCCCAATGAAAAACTGTTTTTT
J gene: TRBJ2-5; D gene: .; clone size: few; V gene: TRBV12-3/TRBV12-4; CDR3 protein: CASSFGNLLQETQYF; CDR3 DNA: TGTGCCAGCAGTTTTGGTAATTTGTTGCAAGAGACCCAGTACTTC
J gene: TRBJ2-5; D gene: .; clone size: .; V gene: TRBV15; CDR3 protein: CATSRDPRSGGETQYF; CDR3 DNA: TGTGCCACCAGCAGAGATCCCCGATCAGGAGGGGAGACCCAGTACTTC
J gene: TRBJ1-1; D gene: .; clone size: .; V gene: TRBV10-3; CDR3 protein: CAISERAVTEAFF; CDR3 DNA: TGTGCCATCAGTGAAAGAGCAGTCACTGAAGCTTTCTTT
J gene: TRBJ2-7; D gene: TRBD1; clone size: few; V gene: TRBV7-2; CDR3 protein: CASSRDRQTYEQYF; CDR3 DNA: TGTGCCAGCAGCCGGGACAGGCAAACCTACGAGCAGTACTTC
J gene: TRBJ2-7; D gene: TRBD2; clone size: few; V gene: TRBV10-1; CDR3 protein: CASRDVGGSYEQYF; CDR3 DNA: TGCGCCAGCAGGGACGTCGGCGGGAGCTACGAGCAGTACTTC
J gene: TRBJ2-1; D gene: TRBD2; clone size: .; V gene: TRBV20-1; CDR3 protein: CSAMTSGAIRFF; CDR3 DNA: TGCAGTGCTATGACTAGCGGGGCTATTAGGTTCTTC
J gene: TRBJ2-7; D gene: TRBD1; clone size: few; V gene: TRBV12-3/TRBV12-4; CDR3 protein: CASSLSPGTGDHEQYF; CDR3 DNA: TGTGCCAGCAGTTTATCTCCCGGGACAGGGGACCACGAGCAGTACTTC
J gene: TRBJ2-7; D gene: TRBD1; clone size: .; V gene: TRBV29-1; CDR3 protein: CSGKDREYEQYF; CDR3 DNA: TGCAGCGGGAAAGACAGGGAGTACGAGCAGTACTTC
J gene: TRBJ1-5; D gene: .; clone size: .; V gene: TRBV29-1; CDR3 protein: CSVGTGQPQHF; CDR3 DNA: TGCAGCGTTGGAACGGGTCAGCCCCAGCATTTT
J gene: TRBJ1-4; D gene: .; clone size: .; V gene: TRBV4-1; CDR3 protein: CASSITGLNEKLFF; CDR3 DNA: TGCGCCAGCAGCATTACAGGACTAAATGAAAAACTGTTTTTT
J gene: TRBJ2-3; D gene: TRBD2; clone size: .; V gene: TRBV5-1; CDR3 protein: CASSLQLAGPQDTQYF; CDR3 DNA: TGCGCCAGCAGCCTTCAACTAGCGGGGCCTCAAGATACGCAGTATTTT
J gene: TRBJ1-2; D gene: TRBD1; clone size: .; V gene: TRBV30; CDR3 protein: CAWSRQQGANGYTF; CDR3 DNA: TGTGCCTGGAGTCGCCAACAGGGGGCTAACGGCTACACCTTC
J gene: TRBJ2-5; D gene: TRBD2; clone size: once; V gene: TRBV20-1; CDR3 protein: CSAPLSREGGETQYF; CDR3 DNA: TGCAGTGCCCCTCTGTCGAGGGAGGGAGGCGAGACCCAGTACTTC
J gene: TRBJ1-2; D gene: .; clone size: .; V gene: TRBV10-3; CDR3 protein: CAISESVGRARGYGYTF; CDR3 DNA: TGTGCCATCAGTGAGTCGGTGGGCAGGGCCAGAGGCTATGGCTACACCTTC
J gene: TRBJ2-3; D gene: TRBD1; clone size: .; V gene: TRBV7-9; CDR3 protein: CASFRGTGTDTQYF; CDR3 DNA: TGTGCCAGCTTTCGGGGGACAGGGACAGATACGCAGTATTTT
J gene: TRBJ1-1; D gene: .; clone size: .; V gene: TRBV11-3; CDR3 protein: CASSSAGGNMNTEAFF; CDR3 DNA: TGTGCCAGCAGTTCCGCCGGGGGTAATATGAACACTGAAGCTTTCTTT
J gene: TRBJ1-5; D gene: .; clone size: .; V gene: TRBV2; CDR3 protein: CASTRGVNQPQHF; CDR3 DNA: TGTGCCAGCACGCGGGGGGTCAATCAGCCCCAGCATTTT
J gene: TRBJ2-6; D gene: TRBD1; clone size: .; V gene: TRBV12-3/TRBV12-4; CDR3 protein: CASSPKQGPGANVLTF; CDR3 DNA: TGTGCCAGCAGTCCCAAACAGGGGCCTGGGGCCAACGTCCTGACTTTC
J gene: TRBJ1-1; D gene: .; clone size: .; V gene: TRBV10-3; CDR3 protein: CAISESERGAAFF; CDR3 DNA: TGTGCCATCAGTGAGTCAGAGCGGGGGGCCGCTTTCTTT
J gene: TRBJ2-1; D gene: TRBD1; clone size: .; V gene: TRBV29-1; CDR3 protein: CSVDGGQGKFDNEQFF; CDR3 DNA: TGCAGCGTTGATGGGGGACAGGGGAAATTCGACAATGAGCAGTTCTTC
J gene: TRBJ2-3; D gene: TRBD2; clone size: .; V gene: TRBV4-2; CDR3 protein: CASSRGGVGTDTQYF; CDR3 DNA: TGTGCCAGCAGCCGGGGAGGGGTAGGCACAGATACGCAGTATTTT
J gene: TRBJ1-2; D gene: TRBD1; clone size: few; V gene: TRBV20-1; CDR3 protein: CSARVGQDLSNYGYTF; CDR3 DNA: TGCAGTGCTAGAGTCGGACAGGATCTGTCTAACTATGGCTACACCTTC
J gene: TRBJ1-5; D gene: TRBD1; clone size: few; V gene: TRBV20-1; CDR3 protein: CSARERGTANQPQHF; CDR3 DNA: TGCAGTGCTAGAGAGAGGGGGACAGCTAATCAGCCCCAGCATTTT
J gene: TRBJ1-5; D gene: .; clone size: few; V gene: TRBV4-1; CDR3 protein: CASSQVRGISQPQHF; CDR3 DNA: TGCGCCAGCAGCCAAGTACGGGGAATAAGTCAGCCCCAGCATTTT
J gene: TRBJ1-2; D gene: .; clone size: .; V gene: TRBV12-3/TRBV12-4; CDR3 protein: CASSTPFPEPKANYGYTF; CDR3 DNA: TGTGCCAGCAGTACCCCATTCCCAGAACCTAAGGCTAACTATGGCTACACCTTC
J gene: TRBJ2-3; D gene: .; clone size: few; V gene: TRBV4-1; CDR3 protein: CASSREDTQYF; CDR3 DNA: TGCGCCAGCAGCCGGGAAGATACGCAGTATTTT